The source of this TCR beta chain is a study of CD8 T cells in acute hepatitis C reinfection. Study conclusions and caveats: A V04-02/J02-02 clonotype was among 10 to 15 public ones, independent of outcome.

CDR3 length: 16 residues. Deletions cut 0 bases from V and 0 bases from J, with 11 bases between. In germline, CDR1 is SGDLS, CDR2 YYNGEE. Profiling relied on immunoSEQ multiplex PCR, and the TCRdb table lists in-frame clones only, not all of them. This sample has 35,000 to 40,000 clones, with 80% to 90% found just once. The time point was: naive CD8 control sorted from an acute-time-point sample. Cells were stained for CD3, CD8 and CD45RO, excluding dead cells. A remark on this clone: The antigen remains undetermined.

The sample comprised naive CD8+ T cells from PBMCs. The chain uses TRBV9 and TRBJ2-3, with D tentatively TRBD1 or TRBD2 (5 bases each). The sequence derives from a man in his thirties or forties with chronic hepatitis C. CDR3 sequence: CASSVARDGSTDTQYF. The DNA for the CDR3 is TGTGCCAGCAGCGTAGCTAGGGACGGGAGCACAGATACGCAGTATTTT.